This is a list of T cell receptor beta chains from one sample in a study of technical replicates of blood from a few donors. Generated by immunoSEQ multiplex PCR, the TCRdb table keeps only in-frame clones and is missing some. Of tens of thousands of clones in the sample, approximately 98% were seen once. The sequenced material came from T cells isolated from PBMCs. Receptors originate from a human donor in good health. CDR3s include the opening cysteine and the closing phenylalanine or tryptophan. Each record gives: V gene, J gene, CDR3 protein.

v_gene: TRBV7-6
j_gene: TRBJ2-2
CDR3aa: CASSPTGGTGELFF

v_gene: TRBV4-2
j_gene: TRBJ2-1
CDR3aa: CASSQEWPAGVLEQFF

v_gene: TRBV18
j_gene: TRBJ2-1
CDR3aa: CASSLTSGRALEQFF

v_gene: TRBV7-9
j_gene: TRBJ2-1
CDR3aa: CASSPGLPYLGEQFF

v_gene: TRBV10-2
j_gene: TRBJ2-1
CDR3aa: CASSDIVQAENYNEQFF

v_gene: TRBV6-5
j_gene: TRBJ2-2
CDR3aa: CASSYVDTGELFF

v_gene: TRBV11-1
j_gene: TRBJ2-7
CDR3aa: CASRRSGGSSYEQYF

v_gene: TRBV27
j_gene: TRBJ1-2
CDR3aa: CASRGSTGTGYGYTF

v_gene: TRBV9
j_gene: TRBJ1-2
CDR3aa: CASSENPISDRDPYGYTF

v_gene: TRBV14
j_gene: TRBJ1-1
CDR3aa: CASSQDNRWTGMGNTEAFF

v_gene: TRBV5-4
j_gene: TRBJ2-4
CDR3aa: CASSSSYSGINIQYF

v_gene: TRBV2
j_gene: TRBJ2-7
CDR3aa: CASNKPPKQYF

v_gene: TRBV7-3
j_gene: TRBJ2-7
CDR3aa: CASSPGTGGEQYF

v_gene: TRBV7-6
j_gene: TRBJ2-7
CDR3aa: CASSDKTGTSYEQYF

v_gene: TRBV28
j_gene: TRBJ2-3
CDR3aa: CASSLPAGVIDTQYF

v_gene: TRBV7-9
j_gene: TRBJ2-1
CDR3aa: CASSLEREHNEQFF

v_gene: TRBV5-4
j_gene: TRBJ1-4
CDR3aa: CASSLDSQNEKLFF

v_gene: TRBV9
j_gene: TRBJ2-1
CDR3aa: CASSAGRGIEQFF

v_gene: TRBV19
j_gene: TRBJ1-1
CDR3aa: CASSLQGYTEAFF

v_gene: TRBV7-8
j_gene: TRBJ1-5
CDR3aa: CASSLIVSGTGFDQPQHF

v_gene: TRBV7-2
j_gene: TRBJ2-1
CDR3aa: CASSSTQGATYNEQFF

v_gene: TRBV19
j_gene: TRBJ1-2
CDR3aa: CASSIDLRDVYGYTF

v_gene: TRBV30
j_gene: TRBJ2-3
CDR3aa: CAWSIRLGLAGVTDTQYF

v_gene: TRBV25-1
j_gene: TRBJ1-6
CDR3aa: CASLPSPGQGGNSPLHF

v_gene: TRBV7-8
j_gene: TRBJ2-1
CDR3aa: CASSLVAQTHEQFF

v_gene: TRBV10-1
j_gene: TRBJ2-2
CDR3aa: CASSPRLAETGELFF

v_gene: TRBV27
j_gene: TRBJ2-7
CDR3aa: CASSTSGPSYEQYF

v_gene: TRBV27
j_gene: TRBJ1-1
CDR3aa: CASSRPPEGVNTEAFF

v_gene: TRBV11-3
j_gene: TRBJ2-1
CDR3aa: CASSFYGASSGRSNEQFF

v_gene: TRBV7-3
j_gene: TRBJ2-1
CDR3aa: CASSLSLANEQFF

v_gene: TRBV5-4
j_gene: TRBJ2-7
CDR3aa: CASSPGTGSYEQYF

v_gene: TRBV4-2
j_gene: TRBJ1-2
CDR3aa: CASSQDFIGPGNYGYTF

v_gene: TRBV9
j_gene: TRBJ2-3
CDR3aa: CASSVEGLAGLTDTQYF

v_gene: TRBV29-1
j_gene: TRBJ2-1
CDR3aa: CSVGRGVGDEQFF

v_gene: TRBV27
j_gene: TRBJ2-7
CDR3aa: CASSYRGASYEQYF

v_gene: TRBV27
j_gene: TRBJ2-7
CDR3aa: CASSLSADYEQYF

v_gene: TRBV27
j_gene: TRBJ1-5
CDR3aa: CASSLSRGNQPQHF

v_gene: TRBV5-4
j_gene: TRBJ1-1
CDR3aa: CASQAEVNTEAFF